These 22 T cell receptor beta chains were sequenced from one sample in a study of blood T cell repertoires in COVID-19 (dated by TCRdb to 2020 to 2022). Receptor amplification or capture employed the immunoSEQ multiplex PCR assay. Sourced from immuneACCESS, this table was stored by TCRdb with only in-frame sequences that have V and J called. A share of the clones is absent; for the studies checked, an unresolved V gene accounts for under half, and the remainder has no known explanation. In this sample the table shows approximately 210,000 clones, just over 85% of which occur a single time. The ten largest clones take up 11% of the sample. The sample was peripheral blood. The receptors were gathered from a man in his forties or fifties with COVID-19, enrolled during active disease.

The chain uses TRBV7-6 and TRBJ2-7, with 8 positions matching TRBD2. V lost 1 base to trimming and J lost 0 bases; unmatched junction nucleotides: 11. CDR3 length: 18 amino acids. The germline V gene encodes CDR1 SGHVS and CDR2 FNYEAQ. The CDR3 region is CASSLEGGAGGSSYEQYF. The DNA of the CDR3 is TGTGCCAGCAGCTTAGAGGGAGGGGCGGGAGGTAGCTCCTACGAGCAGTACTTC.

The CDR3 here is CASSPGTGGNYNSPLHF. The CDR3 DNA reads TGTGCCAGCAGCCCTGGGACAGGGGGTAACTATAATTCACCCCTCCACTTT. The chain employs TRBV6-2 or TRBV6-3 and TRBJ1-6; 11 bases line up with TRBD1. Trimming removed 6 bases from V and 3 bases from J; junction bases left unmatched: 7. Per germline, CDR1 MNHEY and CDR2 SVGEGT. The CDR3 runs 17 residues.

This sequence joins TRBV6-2 or TRBV6-3 and TRBJ1-2, with TRBD1 matching over 9 bases. The CDR3 consists of 14 residues. V dropped 6 bases and J dropped 6; count of bases not matched to a gene: 8. Per germline, CDR1 MNHEY and CDR2 SVGEGT. The CDR3 sequence: CASSPGQGTDGYTF. As DNA, the CDR3 is TGTGCCAGCAGCCCGGGACAGGGCACTGATGGCTACACCTTC.

The rearrangement uses TRBV19 and TRBJ1-2; the D gene is possibly TRBD1 (6 bases). The CDR3 spans 16 residues. Germline V gives CDR1 LNHDA, CDR2 SQIVND (reference sequence). V was shortened by 5 bases and J by 0 bases, with 16 bases between the two germline ends. The CDR3 reads CASSPRNRATNYGYTF. As DNA, the CDR3 is TGTGCCAGTAGTCCAAGAAACAGGGCCACTAACTATGGCTACACCTTC. Based on the CDR3 plus reference TRBV19 and TRBJ1-2, the full variable domain is DGGITQSPKYLFRKEGQNVTLSCEQNLNHDAMYWYRQDPGQGLRLIYYSQIVNDFQKGDIAEGYSVSREKKESFPLTVTSAQKNPTAFYLCASSPRNRATNYGYTFGSGTRLTVV.

The J gene is TRBJ1-6, the V gene TRBV27; D gene uncertain. This CDR3 comprises 13 residues. The V end was cut by 6 bases, the J end by 10 bases, with 13 bases between. CDR1 and CDR2 (germline): MNHEY, SMNVEV (reference sequence). CDR3 bases: TGTGCCAGCAGCTCAGAGAGGGCCTCACCCCTCCACTTT. Translated, it gives CASSSERASPLHF.

The rearrangement uses TRBV14 and TRBJ1-3, with 8 bases aligning to TRBD1. Germline trimming cut 4 bases from V and 1 base from J; bases unmatched to any gene: 9. Germline CDR1 and CDR2: SGHDN and FVKESK. The CDR3 has 17 amino acids. The CDR3 region has the DNA TGTGCCAGCAGCCCGGCTGGACAGGGAAGGTCTGGAAACACCATATATTTT. It yields the protein CASSPAGQGRSGNTIYF.

V and J are TRBV9 and TRBJ2-7; 7 nucleotides line up with TRBD1. J gave up 7 bases and V 3 bases, and 10 bases lay outside the gene matches. This CDR3 region has 14 residues. Germline assignment: CDR1 SGDLS and CDR2 YYNGEE. CDR3: CASSAIQGLGEQYF. DNA of the CDR3: TGTGCCAGCAGCGCAATACAGGGGTTGGGGGAGCAGTACTTC.

The J gene is TRBJ2-7, the V gene TRBV27, with D possibly being TRBD2 (5 bases). CDR1 and CDR2 (germline): MNHEY, SMNVEV (reference sequence). The CDR3 runs to 15 residues. The ends were cut back, 3 bases at V and 0 bases at J, with 12 bases in the middle. The CDR3 spells CASSFTTTSSYEQYF. CDR3 nucleotide sequence: TGTGCCAGCAGTTTCACGACAACTAGCTCCTACGAGCAGTACTTC.

The V gene is TRBV6-1, the J gene TRBJ1-2, with D hard to call. V lost 2 bases to trimming and J lost 7 bases, with 11 bases between them. Germline loops: CDR1 MNHNS, CDR2 SASEGT. This CDR3 comprises 13 residues. CDR3 sequence (DNA): TGTGCCAGCAGTGAAAGGACGGGAGGTGGCTACACCTTC. Translated: CASSERTGGGYTF.

The chain uses TRBV27 and TRBJ2-1; weak D call: TRBD2 (5 bases). V dropped 0 bases and J dropped 4 bases, with 10 bases sitting between them. The CDR3 sequence is 15 residues long. Per germline, CDR1 MNHEY and CDR2 SMNVEV (reference sequence). This chain's CDR3 is CASSLSWTGYNEQFF. CDR3 in DNA: TGTGCCAGCAGTTTATCCTGGACGGGGTACAATGAGCAGTTCTTC.

The chain has TRBV5-1 and TRBJ2-5; tentative D call: TRBD1 (6 bases). V was clipped by 5 bases and J by 2 bases, with 13 bases between them. The CDR3 contains 14 residues. Germline V gene lookup returns CDR1 SGHRS and CDR2 YFSETQ. This CDR3 is CASRDSDRQETQYF. DNA of the CDR3: TGCGCCAGCAGAGATTCGGACAGACAAGAGACCCAGTACTTC.

The gene calls are TRBV3-1 (or the pseudogene TRBV3-2) and TRBJ2-7; TRBD1 matches 7 bases. Germline CDR1 LGHDT, CDR2 YNNKEL (reference sequence). After removal of 1 base from V and 10 bases from J, the junction contained 10 bases not matched to a gene. This CDR3 is built from 14 residues. The CDR3 DNA reads as TGTGCCAGCAGCCAAGTAGGGGGAAAAGGGGGCCAGTACTTC. Its translation: CASSQVGGKGGQYF.

The J gene is TRBJ1-5, the V gene TRBV18, with 7 nucleotides matching TRBD1. V was clipped by 3 bases and J by 0 bases; unmatched bases: 5. The CDR3 is 16 residues long. Germline V gene lookup returns CDR1 KGHSH and CDR2 LQKENI. As DNA, the CDR3 is TGTGCCAGCTCACCCGAGACAGGGCTTAGCAATCAGCCCCAGCATTTT. Translated, it gives CASSPETGLSNQPQHF.

The chain carries TRBV2 and TRBJ2-3; a weak D match, TRBD1 (6 bases). This CDR3 contains 15 residues. The V gene's germline CDR1 is SNHLY and CDR2 FYNNEI. The V end lost 6 bases, the J end lost 5 bases, and 18 bases lay between the germline ends. CDR3 loop: CASRVWDTWEDTQYF. CDR3 bases: TGTGCCAGCAGGGTTTGGGACACCTGGGAAGATACGCAGTATTTT.

The rearrangement uses TRBV5-4 and TRBJ2-1; 9 bases line up with TRBD1. Germline V lookup: CDR1 SGHNT, CDR2 YYREEE (reference sequence). V shed 4 bases and J 0 bases; nucleotides not matched to a gene: 11. The CDR3 is 18 amino acids. DNA for the CDR3: TGTGCCAGCAGCCCTGGGACAGGGCGTCCCAACTCCTACAATGAGCAGTTCTTC. It is translated as CASSPGTGRPNSYNEQFF.

The V call is TRBV11-2, the J call TRBJ2-3, with 11 bases lining up with TRBD1. Germline assignment: CDR1 SGHAT and CDR2 FQNNGV. The CDR3 has 16 amino acids. Unmatched junction bases numbered 17, after V lost 4 bases and J lost 14 bases. Here the CDR3 reads CASSSYRKIGQGARYF. The CDR3 DNA reads as TGTGCCAGCAGCTCTTATCGAAAAATTGGACAGGGGGCGAGGTATTTT.

The J gene is TRBJ2-5, the V gene TRBV6-5, with 8 bases lining up with TRBD1. There are 15 residues in the CDR3. Trimming removed 6 bases from V and 7 bases from J; junction bases left unmatched: 13. From germline, CDR1 is MNHEY and CDR2 SVGAGI. The chain's CDR3 is CASRVTKTGAGTQYF. CDR3 DNA sequence: TGTGCCAGCAGAGTAACAAAGACAGGGGCGGGGACCCAGTACTTC.

The V call is TRBV27, the J call TRBJ2-7, with TRBD2 identical over 7 bases. Germline trimming cut 6 bases from V and 3 bases from J; bases unmatched to any gene: 11. The length of the CDR3 is 15 residues. Germline CDR1 is MNHEY and CDR2 is SMNVEV (reference sequence). DNA of the CDR3: TGTGCCAGCAGCCTGGGGGGGGGTGGAGGCTACGAGCAGTACTTC. Translation: CASSLGGGGGYEQYF.

The chain couples TRBV6-5 to TRBJ2-7; TRBD1 is a possible D gene (6 bases). This CDR3 is 15 amino acids long. Germline CDR1 is MNHEY and CDR2 is SVGAGI. Trimming stripped 6 bases from V and 6 bases from J, with 21 bases between. The CDR3 nucleotides are TGTGCCAGCAGCCAAGAGGCCAAGGGGGTTTCCGAGCAGTACTTC. Protein sequence: CASSQEAKGVSEQYF.

This clone occurred once. This sequence joins TRBV5-1 and TRBJ2-7, with 9 nucleotides matching TRBD2. Germline CDR1 SGHRS, CDR2 YFSETQ. The J segment lost 4 bases and the V segment lost 1 base, leaving 12 bases of the junction unmatched. The CDR3 contains 17 residues. CDR3 protein: CASSLRAASGKIYEQYF. CDR3 in DNA: TGCGCCAGCAGCTTGAGAGCTGCTAGCGGGAAAATTTACGAGCAGTACTTC.

Many counts were recorded for this clone. The chain couples TRBV24-1 to TRBJ2-2; D is ambiguous. This CDR3 region has 14 residues. The germline V gene has CDR1 KGHDR and CDR2 SFDVKD. Trimming took 3 bases from V and 4 from J, leaving 8 bases between them. This chain's CDR3 is CATSDETTTGELFF. The CDR3 coding sequence is TGTGCCACCAGTGATGAGACAACCACCGGGGAGCTGTTTTTT.

V is TRBV5-6 and J is TRBJ1-1; 8 bases align to TRBD1. CDR3 length: 16 amino acids. The trim removed 1 base at V and 1 base at J, leaving 6 bases unmatched. From germline, CDR1 is SGHDT and CDR2 YYEEEE. The CDR3 nucleotides are TGTGCCAGCAGCTTGCCTGACAGGGGAAGGAACACTGAAGCTTTCTTT. It translates to CASSLPDRGRNTEAFF.